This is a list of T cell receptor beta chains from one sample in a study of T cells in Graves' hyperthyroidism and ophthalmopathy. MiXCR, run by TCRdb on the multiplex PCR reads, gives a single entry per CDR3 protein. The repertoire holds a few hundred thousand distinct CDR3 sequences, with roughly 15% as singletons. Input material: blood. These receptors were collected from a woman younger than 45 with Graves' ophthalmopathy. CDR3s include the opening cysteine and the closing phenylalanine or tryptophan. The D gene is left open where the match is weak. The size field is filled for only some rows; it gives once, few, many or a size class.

cdr3_aa: CASSLTPGREQFF; cdr3_nt: TGTGCCAGCAGCTTAACCCCGGGTCGTGAGCAGTTCTTC; j_call: TRBJ2-1; clone_size: .; cdr3_length: 13; d_call: .; v_call: TRBV7-3
cdr3_aa: CASSTGTSGGHKKILKETQYF; cdr3_nt: TGTGCCAGCAGTACCGGGACTAGCGGGGGCCACAAGAAGATACTAAAAGAGACCCAGTACTTC; j_call: TRBJ2-5; clone_size: few; cdr3_length: 21; d_call: TRBD2; v_call: TRBV6-1
cdr3_aa: CASSFRVRDSITGELFF; cdr3_nt: TGTGCCAGCAGTTTTAGGGTTCGGGACTCCATCACCGGGGAGCTGTTTTTT; j_call: TRBJ2-2; clone_size: many; cdr3_length: 17; d_call: .; v_call: TRBV27
cdr3_aa: CSASWDNNQPQHF; cdr3_nt: TGCAGTGCTAGTTGGGACAACAATCAGCCCCAGCATTTT; j_call: TRBJ1-5; clone_size: many; cdr3_length: 13; d_call: .; v_call: TRBV20-1
cdr3_aa: CASNEGGGRDTQYF; cdr3_nt: TGTGCCAGCAACGAAGGGGGGGGGCGCGATACGCAGTATTTT; j_call: TRBJ2-3; clone_size: many; cdr3_length: 14; d_call: .; v_call: TRBV7-3
cdr3_aa: CASSSDRETYNEQFF; cdr3_nt: TGTGCCAGCAGTTCGGACAGGGAGACTTACAATGAGCAGTTCTTC; j_call: TRBJ2-1; clone_size: many; cdr3_length: 15; d_call: TRBD1; v_call: TRBV6-1
cdr3_aa: CASSFPEGSYEQYF; cdr3_nt: TGTGCCAGCAGCTTCCCTGAGGGCTCCTACGAGCAGTACTTC; j_call: TRBJ2-7; clone_size: many; cdr3_length: 14; d_call: .; v_call: TRBV11-2
cdr3_aa: CASSSGGGDQPQHF; cdr3_nt: TGTGCCAGCAGCTCAGGGGGTGGTGATCAGCCCCAGCATTTT; j_call: TRBJ1-5; clone_size: .; cdr3_length: 14; d_call: TRBD1; v_call: TRBV13
cdr3_aa: CASSFRAPRGSGELFF; cdr3_nt: TGTGCCAGCAGCTTTAGGGCTCCTCGGGGGTCCGGGGAGCTGTTTTTT; j_call: TRBJ2-2; clone_size: .; cdr3_length: 16; d_call: .; v_call: TRBV11-3
cdr3_aa: CASSPAGRSSYEQYF; cdr3_nt: TGTGCCAGCAGCCCCGCAGGACGAAGCTCCTACGAGCAGTACTTC; j_call: TRBJ2-7; clone_size: many; cdr3_length: 15; d_call: .; v_call: TRBV3-1
cdr3_aa: CASTLRQMNTEAFF; cdr3_nt: TGTGCCAGCACCCTTAGACAGATGAACACTGAAGCTTTCTTT; j_call: TRBJ1-1; clone_size: many; cdr3_length: 14; d_call: .; v_call: TRBV12-3/TRBV12-4
cdr3_aa: CASGGLAGVGEQYF; cdr3_nt: TGTGCCAGCGGGGGACTAGCGGGGGTGGGGGAGCAGTACTTC; j_call: TRBJ2-7; clone_size: many; cdr3_length: 14; d_call: TRBD2; v_call: TRBV28
cdr3_aa: CSVEDHPLTGNYGYTF; cdr3_nt: TGCAGCGTTGAAGATCATCCATTGACAGGGAACTATGGCTACACCTTC; j_call: TRBJ1-2; clone_size: .; cdr3_length: 16; d_call: TRBD1; v_call: TRBV29-1
cdr3_aa: CSARSTPYSNQPQHF; cdr3_nt: TGCAGTGCTAGATCCACACCTTATAGCAATCAGCCCCAGCATTTT; j_call: TRBJ1-5; clone_size: many; cdr3_length: 15; d_call: .; v_call: TRBV20-1
cdr3_aa: CASSPLGGHNEQFF; cdr3_nt: TGTGCCAGCAGTCCCCTCGGAGGGCACAATGAGCAGTTCTTC; j_call: TRBJ2-1; clone_size: few; cdr3_length: 14; d_call: .; v_call: TRBV6-1
cdr3_aa: CAIANTRRGREETQYF; cdr3_nt: TGTGCCATCGCAAATACACGGAGAGGGCGGGAAGAGACCCAGTACTTC; j_call: TRBJ2-5; clone_size: many; cdr3_length: 16; d_call: .; v_call: TRBV10-3
cdr3_aa: CASSDSWSGYTF; cdr3_nt: TGTGCCAGCAGTGACTCGTGGAGTGGCTACACCTTC; j_call: TRBJ1-2; clone_size: many; cdr3_length: 12; d_call: .; v_call: TRBV6-1
cdr3_aa: CASSYGGSGGTTQYF; cdr3_nt: TGTGCCAGCAGTTACGGCGGTAGCGGGGGGACGACCCAGTACTTC; j_call: TRBJ2-5; clone_size: many; cdr3_length: 15; d_call: TRBD2; v_call: TRBV6-2/TRBV6-3
cdr3_aa: CASSLMVGINQPQHF; cdr3_nt: TGTGCCAGCAGTTTAATGGTAGGGATCAATCAGCCCCAGCATTTT; j_call: TRBJ1-5; clone_size: many; cdr3_length: 15; d_call: .; v_call: TRBV12-3/TRBV12-4
cdr3_aa: CASTLPDRLFYGYTF; cdr3_nt: TGTGCCAGCACCCTCCCCGACAGATTATTCTATGGCTACACCTTC; j_call: TRBJ1-2; clone_size: many; cdr3_length: 15; d_call: .; v_call: TRBV12-3/TRBV12-4
cdr3_aa: CASSQDLLAETTDTQYF; cdr3_nt: TGCGCCAGCAGCCAAGATCTCCTAGCGGAGACCACAGATACGCAGTATTTT; j_call: TRBJ2-3; clone_size: many; cdr3_length: 17; d_call: TRBD2; v_call: TRBV4-1
cdr3_aa: CASSEWDRGLRGQETQYF; cdr3_nt: TGTGCCAGCAGTGAATGGGACAGGGGGCTAAGGGGTCAAGAGACCCAGTACTTC; j_call: TRBJ2-5; clone_size: few; cdr3_length: 18; d_call: TRBD1; v_call: TRBV6-1
cdr3_aa: CASSPTAGANFVEAFF; cdr3_nt: TGTGCCAGCAGCCCTACGGCGGGGGCGAACTTCGTGGAAGCTTTCTTT; j_call: TRBJ1-1; clone_size: many; cdr3_length: 16; d_call: .; v_call: TRBV3-1
cdr3_aa: CASTLAGGWNEQFF; cdr3_nt: TGTGCCAGCACCTTAGCGGGGGGGTGGAATGAGCAGTTCTTC; j_call: TRBJ2-1; clone_size: many; cdr3_length: 14; d_call: TRBD2; v_call: TRBV2
cdr3_aa: CASSFSGGRTEAFF; cdr3_nt: TGTGCCAGCAGTTTTTCAGGGGGCCGCACTGAAGCTTTCTTT; j_call: TRBJ1-1; clone_size: many; cdr3_length: 14; d_call: TRBD1; v_call: TRBV27
cdr3_aa: CSAGKTGERSPLHF; cdr3_nt: TGCAGTGCTGGAAAAACAGGGGAGAGATCACCCCTCCACTTT; j_call: TRBJ1-6; clone_size: many; cdr3_length: 14; d_call: TRBD1; v_call: TRBV20-1
cdr3_aa: CASRGDRGEAFF; cdr3_nt: TGTGCCAGTAGAGGGGACAGGGGTGAAGCTTTCTTT; j_call: TRBJ1-1; clone_size: .; cdr3_length: 12; d_call: TRBD1; v_call: TRBV19